These 27 T cell receptor beta chains came from one sample sequenced in a study of blood T cell repertoires in COVID-19. Libraries were prepared by immunoSEQ multiplex PCR; TCRdb keeps only in-frame clonotypes and omits some of them. The sample shows approximately 150,000 clones, more than 80% of them seen only once. Sequencing was carried out using peripheral blood. The source is a human donor in a cohort sampled during active COVID-19.

This clone was counted once. This chain uses TRBV30 with TRBJ2-5, with D possibly TRBD1 on 5 matching bases. The CDR3 is 13 residues long. V lost 8 bases, J lost 4 bases, and 17 bases lay in between. Germline V gene lookup returns CDR1 GTSNPN and CDR2 SVGIG (reference sequence). This CDR3 is CAIIQGTAETQYF. In DNA, the CDR3 is TGTGCCATAATTCAGGGTACGGCAGAGACCCAGTACTTC.

The CDR3 loop is CASIPTLSGGNTDTQYF. The CDR3 coding sequence is TGCGCCAGCATCCCTACCCTTAGCGGGGGAAATACAGATACGCAGTATTTT. This chain connects TRBV5-1 to TRBJ2-3, with TRBD2 matching over 9 bases. Germline loops: CDR1 SGHRS, CDR2 YFSETQ. This CDR3 is 17 amino acids long. Unmatched junction bases numbered 14, after V lost 6 bases and J lost 3 bases.

The chain has TRBV10-3 and TRBJ2-5, with TRBD1 identical over 12 bases. The CDR3 consists of 18 residues. The germline V gene encodes CDR1 ENHRY and CDR2 SYGVKD. The J segment lost 4 bases and the V segment lost 4 bases, leaving 13 bases of the junction unmatched. The CDR3 region has the DNA TGTGCCATCAGTGTGGGGACAGGGGGCCCGGGGGTCGGAGAGACCCAGTACTTC. Translating it yields CAISVGTGGPGVGETQYF.

The genes are TRBV15 and TRBJ1-3; 8 nucleotides agree with TRBD1. CDR1 and CDR2 from the germline V gene are LNHNV and YYDKDF (reference sequence). The CDR3 is 15 amino acids. With V trimmed by 3 bases and J by 2 bases, 3 bases remained unmatched. Here the CDR3 reads CATSRATGAGNTIYF. The CDR3 DNA is TGTGCCACCAGCAGGGCGACAGGGGCTGGAAACACCATATATTTT.

The chain couples TRBV5-1 to TRBJ2-1; 10 bases agree with TRBD1. Germline V gene lookup returns CDR1 SGHRS and CDR2 YFSETQ. V lost 2 bases to trimming and J lost 2 bases; unmatched junction nucleotides: 4. This CDR3 region has 16 residues. DNA for the CDR3: TGCGCCAGCAGCTTAGTCGGACAGGGGGCCTACAATGAGCAGTTCTTC. Protein product: CASSLVGQGAYNEQFF.

V usage is TRBV13 and J usage is TRBJ2-5, with TRBD2 matching over 11 bases. V trimming: 3 bases; J trimming: 3 bases; junction bases outside the gene matches: 3. The germline gives CDR1 PRHDT, CDR2 FYEKMQ (reference sequence). This CDR3 region has 15 residues. CDR3 in DNA: TGTGCCAGCAGCTTTAGCGGGGGGGCGGAAGAGACCCAGTACTTC. Amino acids: CASSFSGGAEETQYF.

A single count supports this clone. The J gene is TRBJ2-7, the V gene TRBV7-9; possibly TRBD2 for D (6 bases). CDR1 SEHNR and CDR2 FQNEAQ come from the germline V gene (reference sequence). The germline V and J ends were trimmed by 0 bases and 1 base, with 13 bases remaining between them. The CDR3 loop spans 16 amino acids. The CDR3 DNA sequence: TGTGCCAGCAGCTTAGCGCTAGGGACTGAATCCTACGAGCAGTACTTC. Translating it yields CASSLALGTESYEQYF.

This clone was seen once. CDR3 sequence reads: CASSVSGPVGDTQYF. The DNA of the CDR3 is TGTGCCAGCAGCGTAAGCGGCCCGGTGGGGGATACGCAGTATTTT. The V gene is TRBV9, the J gene TRBJ2-3, with a weak D call TRBD2 (5 bases). The V end was cut by 1 base, the J end by 6 bases, with 15 bases between. This CDR3 is built from 15 residues. Germline values: CDR1 SGDLS, CDR2 YYNGEE.

The chain combines TRBV14 with TRBJ1-4; D call uncertain. The germline V gene has CDR1 SGHDN and CDR2 FVKESK. There are 14 residues in the CDR3. V lost 0 bases, J lost 11 bases, and 13 bases lay in between. CDR3 DNA sequence: TGTGCCAGCAGCCAAGAATGGGGAGGTGGGAAACTGTTTTTT. This codes for CASSQEWGGGKLFF.

This chain links TRBV19 with TRBJ2-7; tentative D call: TRBD1 (5 bases). This CDR3 contains 13 residues. Trimming removed 10 bases at V and 0 bases at J, with 13 bases between. Germline loops: CDR1 LNHDA, CDR2 SQIVND (reference sequence). In DNA, the CDR3 is TGTGCCACCAAGGGGCAGAGCTCCTACGAGCAGTACGTC. Amino acids: CATKGQSSYEQYV.

The CDR3 reads CASRNAPGQGLVGYTF. The CDR3, as DNA: TGTGCCAGCAGGAACGCACCGGGACAGGGGTTGGTAGGCTACACCTTC. V gene TRBV28 combines with J gene TRBJ1-2; 10 bases align to TRBD1. After removal of 6 bases from V and 8 bases from J, the junction contained 15 bases not matched to a gene. Germline V gives CDR1 MDHEN, CDR2 SYDVKM. The CDR3 extends over 16 amino acids.

The rearrangement joins TRBV21-1 to TRBJ2-5; the D call in the table, TRBD1, was not verified against the DNA. TRBV21-1 is flagged as a pseudogene. CDR3 size: 13 residues. CDR3 amino acids: CARCNRGRETQYF. CDR3 coding DNA: TGTGCCAGATGCAACAGGGGTAGAGAGACCCAGTACTTC.

V and J are TRBV7-2 and TRBJ2-5; 8 positions agree with TRBD2. The CDR3 has 15 amino acids. V shed 1 base and J 4 bases; nucleotides not matched to a gene: 5. From germline, CDR1 is SGHTA and CDR2 FQGNSA. CDR3 nucleotide sequence: TGTGCCAGCAGCTTAGTAGCCGGGAGGGGAGAGACCCAGTACTTC. Translation: CASSLVAGRGETQYF.

The CDR3 loop is CASSLELEAGNTIYF. CDR3 nucleotides: TGTGCCAGCAGCTTAGAGTTAGAAGCTGGAAACACCATATATTTT. The chain carries TRBV7-9 and TRBJ1-3; no firm D call. The germline V gene encodes CDR1 SEHNR and CDR2 FQNEAQ (reference sequence). The V gene lost 1 base and the J gene lost 2 bases, with 9 bases spanning the gap. This CDR3 contains 15 residues. Filled out from reference TRBV7-9 and TRBJ1-3, the complete variable domain reads DTGVSQNPRHKITKRGQNVTFRCDPISEHNRLYWYRQTLGQGPEFLTYFQNEAQLEKSRLLSDRFSAERPKGSFSTLEIQRTEQGDSAMYLCASSLELEAGNTIYFGEGSWLTVV.

Notes on this clone: The same CDR3 can be traced to other DNA sequences in this sample. The chain carries TRBV19 and TRBJ1-5, with unresolved D. Germline CDR1 and CDR2: LNHDA and SQIVND (reference sequence). The length of the CDR3 is 14 residues. Trimming shortened V by 9 bases and J by 2 bases, and 14 bases separated the two germline ends. The CDR3 region is CASSPSGGNQPQHF. In nucleotides, the CDR3 is TGTGCCAGCTCTCCTAGTGGCGGCAATCAGCCCCAGCATTTT.

About this clone itself: It is unclear where the CDR3 begins or ends on the DNA, so no DNA is shown, and the CDR3 is as TCRdb lists it. V usage is TRBV3-1 (or the pseudogene TRBV3-2) and J usage is TRBJ2-7; the table's D call TRBD2 went unverified against the DNA. The germline V gene has CDR1 LGHDT and CDR2 YNNKEL (reference sequence). The CDR3 has 13 amino acids, counting both end residues. The CDR3 is CASSQGVGRGADF.

This chain connects TRBV9 to TRBJ1-3, with D tentatively TRBD1 (6 bases). Trimming took off 3 bases at V and 8 bases at J, with 9 bases between the two ends. CDR1 is SGDLS, CDR2 YYNGEE, per germline. This CDR3 comprises 12 residues. The CDR3 loop reads CASSEQGDTIYF. The CDR3 bases are TGTGCCAGCAGCGAACAGGGAGACACCATATATTTT.

This clone was seen only a few times. J is TRBJ1-1 and V is TRBV23-1; 7 bases agree with TRBD1. TRBV23-1 is an ORF, and what it does is uncertain. This CDR3 is built from 15 residues. The trim removed 4 bases at V and 3 bases at J, leaving 8 bases unmatched. In nucleotides, the CDR3 is TGCGCCAGCAGTCCTTCCGTAGGGGGCCACACTGAAGCTTTCTTT. It codes for CASSPSVGGHTEAFF.

This chain connects TRBV7-9 to TRBJ2-5; 9 positions agree with TRBD1. The CDR3 runs to 15 residues. The germline V gene encodes CDR1 SEHNR and CDR2 FQNEAQ (reference sequence). V shed 5 bases and J 4 bases; nucleotides not matched to a gene: 8. CDR3 nucleotide sequence: TGTGCCAGCAGCCCAGGAGGGACAGGGCTAGAGACCCAGTACTTC. This encodes CASSPGGTGLETQYF.

This clone has only one observation. The chain uses TRBV3-1 (or the pseudogene TRBV3-2) and TRBJ2-7; tentative D call: TRBD2 (5 bases). V was clipped by 1 base and J by 3 bases, with 16 bases between them. This CDR3 comprises 16 residues. Germline loops: CDR1 LGHDT, CDR2 YNNKEL (reference sequence). Written as DNA, the CDR3 is TGTGCCAGCAGCCAAGGCCTGACGGGAACGATCTACGAGCAGTACTTC. It is translated as CASSQGLTGTIYEQYF.

This chain joins TRBV19 and TRBJ2-3; weak D call: TRBD2 (5 bases). This CDR3 region has 13 residues. Germline V gene sequence: CDR1 LNHDA, CDR2 SQIVND (reference sequence). Deletions cut 1 base from V and 6 bases from J, with 8 bases between. The CDR3 loop is CASSIARRDTQYF. The CDR3 DNA reads TGTGCCAGTAGTATAGCGAGGAGGGATACGCAGTATTTT.

CDR3 amino acids: CASIQERTNEKLFF. The CDR3 DNA reads as TGTGCCAGCATACAGGAACGGACTAATGAAAAACTGTTTTTT. This chain joins TRBV2 and TRBJ1-4, with D perhaps TRBD1 (5 bases). Per the germline V gene, CDR1 is SNHLY and CDR2 is FYNNEI. The V gene lost 7 bases and the J gene lost 2 bases, with 11 bases spanning the gap. The CDR3 is made up of 14 amino acids.

The chain has TRBV5-4 and TRBJ2-7, with TRBD2 identical over 10 bases. J gave up 0 bases and V 2 bases, and 8 bases lay outside the gene matches. The CDR3 runs to 17 residues. Germline loops: CDR1 SGHNT, CDR2 YYREEE (reference sequence). The CDR3 loop reads CASSFTSGAGSSYEQYF. CDR3 bases: TGTGCCAGCAGCTTTACTAGCGGGGCCGGTAGCTCCTACGAGCAGTACTTC.

The chain is built from TRBV9 and TRBJ2-5; TRBD2 agrees at 14 bases. CDR1 and CDR2 from the germline V gene are SGDLS and YYNGEE. The J segment lost 4 bases and the V segment lost 4 bases, leaving 6 bases of the junction unmatched. The CDR3 extends over 16 amino acids. CDR3 protein: CASSSPGLAGVETQYF. The CDR3 bases are TGTGCCAGCAGCTCTCCGGGACTAGCGGGAGTAGAGACCCAGTACTTC.

The chain has TRBV5-1 and TRBJ2-7, with TRBD2 identical over 10 bases. This CDR3 spans 14 amino acids. V gave up 9 bases and J gave up 0 bases; unmatched junction bases: 6. Looked up from germline, CDR1 is SGHRS and CDR2 is YFSETQ. The CDR3 reads CANPGLAFSYEQYF. In DNA form, the CDR3 reads TGCGCCAATCCGGGACTAGCGTTCTCCTACGAGCAGTACTTC.

This clone was observed once. The chain combines TRBV5-6 with TRBJ1-1; TRBD1 might be the D (6 bases). Trimming removed 0 bases at V and 7 bases at J, with 22 bases between. CDR1 is SGHDT, CDR2 YYEEEE, per germline. This CDR3 contains 17 residues. As DNA, the CDR3 is TGTGCCAGCAGCTTGGCCCAGAGGGGGTTTCCGGGTATTGAAGCTTTCTTT. Translation: CASSLAQRGFPGIEAFF. Full variable domain (remainder filled in from reference TRBV5-6 and TRBJ1-1): DAGVTQSPTHLIKTRGQQVTLRCSPKSGHDTVSWYQQALGQGPQFIFQYYEEEERQRGNFPDRFSGHQFPNYSSELNVNALLLGDSALYLCASSLAQRGFPGIEAFFGQGTRLTVV.

The V and J genes are TRBV19 and TRBJ2-6, with 10 positions matching TRBD1. V lost 9 bases and J lost 3; bases outside the gene matches: 5. Per germline, CDR1 LNHDA and CDR2 SQIVND (reference sequence). The CDR3 has 15 residues. In DNA, the CDR3 is TGTGCCAGCGGGACAGGGGCCGATGGGGCCAACGTCCTGACTTTC. Protein product: CASGTGADGANVLTF.